The rows below give T cell receptor beta chains drawn from one sample of a study of blood T cell repertoires in COVID-19. The assay was immunoSEQ multiplex PCR, and TCRdb's table has in-frame clones only and misses some. The table has some 360,000 clones, roughly 90% seen once. Specimen: PBMCs or T cells enriched from blood (not recorded which). The receptors derive from a woman aged 25-40 years who had been exposed to COVID-19. Each CDR3 is given with its conserved first and last residue. Each record gives: J gene, V gene, CDR3 protein.

J gene: TRBJ1-2
V gene: TRBV23-1
CDR3 protein: CASSQIAGDKGYTF

J gene: TRBJ2-1
V gene: TRBV20-1
CDR3 protein: CSASYLDEQFF

J gene: TRBJ1-1
V gene: TRBV5-1
CDR3 protein: CASSPLQESGTEAFF

J gene: TRBJ1-5
V gene: TRBV28
CDR3 protein: CASINNQPQHF

J gene: TRBJ1-1
V gene: TRBV6-5
CDR3 protein: CASSYSVGYTEAFF

J gene: TRBJ2-3
V gene: TRBV11-1
CDR3 protein: CASSLSLSGTDTQYF

J gene: TRBJ1-2
V gene: TRBV19
CDR3 protein: CASEMGQPSTYGYTF

J gene: TRBJ1-4
V gene: TRBV9
CDR3 protein: CASSPALGPDFGELFF

J gene: TRBJ2-2
V gene: TRBV28
CDR3 protein: CASNPTGTGTGELFF

J gene: TRBJ2-5
V gene: TRBV25-1
CDR3 protein: CASSDPSGGGTETQYF

J gene: TRBJ2-1
V gene: TRBV7-9
CDR3 protein: CASSSPLAGGVNEQFF

J gene: TRBJ2-1
V gene: TRBV10-1
CDR3 protein: CASSESWSGSSQFF

J gene: TRBJ1-1
V gene: TRBV6-1
CDR3 protein: CASSETGQGYTEAFF

J gene: TRBJ2-2
V gene: TRBV5-4
CDR3 protein: CASSADRGLVAGELFF

J gene: TRBJ1-5
V gene: TRBV10-2
CDR3 protein: CASSESDRNQPQHF

J gene: TRBJ1-6
V gene: TRBV2
CDR3 protein: CASSAGADNSPLHF

J gene: TRBJ1-5
V gene: TRBV10-3
CDR3 protein: CAISEPEGSGQPQHF

J gene: TRBJ1-1
V gene: TRBV10-3
CDR3 protein: CAIRQGGSTEAFF

J gene: TRBJ1-5
V gene: TRBV28
CDR3 protein: CASKGGSNQPQHF

J gene: TRBJ1-4
V gene: TRBV19
CDR3 protein: CASSIRQGANEKLFF

J gene: TRBJ2-7
V gene: TRBV3-1/TRBV3-2
CDR3 protein: CASSQEWTAEQYF

J gene: TRBJ1-1
V gene: TRBV29-1
CDR3 protein: CSVVAGKNTEAFF

J gene: TRBJ2-1
V gene: TRBV28
CDR3 protein: CASSLTGGSNNFNEQFF

J gene: TRBJ2-5
V gene: TRBV27
CDR3 protein: CASSLWGTSGSEPKETQYF

J gene: TRBJ1-3
V gene: TRBV3-1/TRBV3-2
CDR3 protein: CASSQEVLSSGNTIYF

J gene: TRBJ1-6
V gene: TRBV2
CDR3 protein: CASSEQSRGLNSPLHF

J gene: TRBJ2-3
V gene: TRBV5-3
CDR3 protein: CARSRTRETRTDTQYF

J gene: TRBJ2-7
V gene: TRBV5-1
CDR3 protein: CASSPRQGMDEQYF

J gene: TRBJ2-1
V gene: TRBV5-1
CDR3 protein: CASSLGVSGSIGEQFF

J gene: TRBJ2-7
V gene: TRBV9
CDR3 protein: CASSGQGKEQYF

J gene: TRBJ2-3
V gene: TRBV3-1/TRBV3-2
CDR3 protein: CASSRLQEATPNSDTQYF

J gene: TRBJ2-7
V gene: TRBV6-1
CDR3 protein: CASSGAGTSGSYEQYF

J gene: TRBJ1-2
V gene: TRBV11-2
CDR3 protein: CASSFRADGRSYTF

J gene: TRBJ1-1
V gene: TRBV11-3
CDR3 protein: CASSQPAVNTEAFF

J gene: TRBJ2-2
V gene: TRBV7-8
CDR3 protein: CASSLRQGYTGELFF

J gene: TRBJ1-2
V gene: TRBV12-5
CDR3 protein: CASGYPSDRADGYTF

J gene: TRBJ2-1
V gene: TRBV6-1
CDR3 protein: CASSEQSGSYSEQFF

J gene: TRBJ1-2
V gene: TRBV18
CDR3 protein: CASSPRDTPNYGYTF

J gene: TRBJ1-2
V gene: TRBV18
CDR3 protein: CASSPSSNYGYTF

J gene: TRBJ1-4
V gene: TRBV2
CDR3 protein: CAESRDNEKLFF

J gene: TRBJ2-7
V gene: TRBV27
CDR3 protein: CASSGREGPVYEQYF

J gene: TRBJ1-1
V gene: TRBV18
CDR3 protein: CASSPFTPQNTEAFF

J gene: TRBJ2-1
V gene: TRBV6-6
CDR3 protein: CASRDRGNEQFF

J gene: TRBJ1-1
V gene: TRBV30
CDR3 protein: CAWSVGGQANTEAFF

J gene: TRBJ1-4
V gene: TRBV5-1
CDR3 protein: CASSSGTGRNEKLFF

J gene: TRBJ1-2
V gene: TRBV27
CDR3 protein: CASSPQDSIGYTF

J gene: TRBJ2-7
V gene: TRBV2
CDR3 protein: CASSVLGLGTGEQYF

J gene: TRBJ2-7
V gene: TRBV28
CDR3 protein: CASSSPGTTSGGYEQYF

J gene: TRBJ2-7
V gene: TRBV2
CDR3 protein: CASRGGVTYEQYF

J gene: TRBJ2-1
V gene: TRBV19
CDR3 protein: CASSPGESYNEQFF